The rows below give T cell receptor beta chains drawn from one sample of a study of cytomegalovirus exposure and HLA in healthy donors. Profiling relied on immunoSEQ multiplex PCR, and the TCRdb table lists in-frame clones only, not all of them. Here the sample table reports 41,000 or so clones. The specimen sequenced was PBMCs. The receptors stem from a man aged 25-40 years in good health and CMV-seronegative. Each CDR3 is given with its conserved first and last residue. Fields, in order: V gene, clone size, CDR3 length, CDR3 protein. Clone size is given for some rows only: seen once, a few or many times, or a class if the clone is expanded.

>TRBV7-9|-|13
CASSRDTNTEAFF
>TRBV13|-|13
CASTVGTLYEQYF
>TRBV5-8|-|13
CASSLSFRYEQYF
>TRBV29-1|-|16
CSVDPSSEPGGYGYTF
>TRBV4-1|-|16
CASSQEGRHSGNTIYF
>TRBV2|-|11
CASQGGYGYTF
>TRBV19|-|14
CASSISWSSYEQYF
>TRBV7-2|-|17
CASSPAPWERASYEQYF
>TRBV5-1|medium-sized|17
CASSEGLAGVYENEQFF
>TRBV7-3|-|15
CASSYGGIDREGYTF
>TRBV7-8|-|17
CASSLASTMISNQPQHF
>TRBV27|-|12
CASRSLGTEAFF
>TRBV11-2|-|15
CASSTSLVRFSEQFF
>TRBV6-5|-|14
CASSYGEAYNEQFF
>TRBV7-9|-|13
CASRQAHQETQYF
>TRBV19|-|13
CASSFGTGAGYTF
>TRBV5-8|-|14
CASSHSTGRYGYTF
>TRBV7-2|-|13
CASRTTGDEKLFF
>TRBV6-4|-|13
CASSYTPGDEQFF
>TRBV4-1|-|17
CASSQDPSGGAADTQYF
>TRBV10-3|-|13
CATSGTGAHQAFF
>TRBV4-2|-|14
CASSQDAGNQPQHF
>TRBV7-2|-|13
CASSLARSDEQFF
>TRBV4-2|-|15
CASSQEIRGYNEQFF